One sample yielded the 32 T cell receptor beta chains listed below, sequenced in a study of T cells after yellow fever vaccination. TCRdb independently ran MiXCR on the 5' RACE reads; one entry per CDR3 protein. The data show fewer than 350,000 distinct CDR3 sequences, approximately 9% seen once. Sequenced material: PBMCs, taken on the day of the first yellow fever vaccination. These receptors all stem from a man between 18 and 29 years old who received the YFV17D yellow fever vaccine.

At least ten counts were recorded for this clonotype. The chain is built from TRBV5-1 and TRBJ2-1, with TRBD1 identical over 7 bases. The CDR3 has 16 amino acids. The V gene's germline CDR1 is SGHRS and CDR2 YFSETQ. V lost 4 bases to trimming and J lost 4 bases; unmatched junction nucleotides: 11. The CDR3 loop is CASSLGQEDSYNEQFF. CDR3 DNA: TGCGCCAGCAGCCTCGGACAGGAGGATTCGTACAATGAGCAGTTCTTC.

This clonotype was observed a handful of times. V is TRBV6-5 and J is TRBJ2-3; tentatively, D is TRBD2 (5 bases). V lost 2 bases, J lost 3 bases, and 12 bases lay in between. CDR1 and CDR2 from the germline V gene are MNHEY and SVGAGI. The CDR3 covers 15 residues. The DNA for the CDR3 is TGTGCCAGCAGTTACCAAGCGGCTTTGACAGATACGCAGTATTTT. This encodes CASSYQAALTDTQYF.

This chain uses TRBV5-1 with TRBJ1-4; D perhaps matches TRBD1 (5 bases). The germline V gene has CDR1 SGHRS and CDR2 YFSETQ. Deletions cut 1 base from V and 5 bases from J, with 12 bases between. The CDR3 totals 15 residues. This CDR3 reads CASSLTGQLNEKLFF. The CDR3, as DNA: TGCGCCAGCAGCTTGACAGGCCAGCTGAATGAAAAACTGTTTTTT.

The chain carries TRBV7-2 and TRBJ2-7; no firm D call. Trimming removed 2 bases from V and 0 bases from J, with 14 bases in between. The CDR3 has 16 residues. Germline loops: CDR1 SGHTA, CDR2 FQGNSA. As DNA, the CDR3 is TGTGCCAGCAGCTTATACGACACACGCCTCTCCTACGAGCAGTACTTC. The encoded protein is CASSLYDTRLSYEQYF.

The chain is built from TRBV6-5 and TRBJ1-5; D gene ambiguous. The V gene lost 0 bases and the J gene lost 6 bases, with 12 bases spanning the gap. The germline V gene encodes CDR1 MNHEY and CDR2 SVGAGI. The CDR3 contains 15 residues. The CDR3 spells CASSYSPERPQPQHF. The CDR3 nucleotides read TGTGCCAGCAGTTACTCACCGGAGAGGCCTCAGCCCCAGCATTTT.

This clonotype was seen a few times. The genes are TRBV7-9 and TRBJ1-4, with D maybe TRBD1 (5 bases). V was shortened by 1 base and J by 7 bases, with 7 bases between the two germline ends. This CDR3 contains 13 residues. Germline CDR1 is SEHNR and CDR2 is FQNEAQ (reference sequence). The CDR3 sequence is CASSLGGSEKLFF. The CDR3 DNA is TGTGCCAGCAGCTTAGGGGGGAGTGAAAAACTGTTTTTT.

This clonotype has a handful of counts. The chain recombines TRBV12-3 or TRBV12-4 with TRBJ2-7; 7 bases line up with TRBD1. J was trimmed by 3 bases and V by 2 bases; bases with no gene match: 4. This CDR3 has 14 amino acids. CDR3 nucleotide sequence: TGTGCCAGCAGTTTATGGGACAGACACTACGAGCAGTACTTC. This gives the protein CASSLWDRHYEQYF.

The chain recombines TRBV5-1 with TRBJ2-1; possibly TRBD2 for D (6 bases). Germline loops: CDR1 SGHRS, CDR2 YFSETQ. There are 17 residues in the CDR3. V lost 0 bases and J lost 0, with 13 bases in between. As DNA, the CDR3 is TGCGCCAGCAGCTTGGCTAGCGTCAGAAGCTCCTACAATGAGCAGTTCTTC. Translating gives CASSLASVRSSYNEQFF.

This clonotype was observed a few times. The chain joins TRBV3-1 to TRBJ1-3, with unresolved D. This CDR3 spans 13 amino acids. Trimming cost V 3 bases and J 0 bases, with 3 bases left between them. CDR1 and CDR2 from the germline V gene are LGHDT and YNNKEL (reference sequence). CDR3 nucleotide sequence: TGTGCCAGCAGCCAGTACTCTGGAAACACCATATATTTT. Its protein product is CASSQYSGNTIYF.

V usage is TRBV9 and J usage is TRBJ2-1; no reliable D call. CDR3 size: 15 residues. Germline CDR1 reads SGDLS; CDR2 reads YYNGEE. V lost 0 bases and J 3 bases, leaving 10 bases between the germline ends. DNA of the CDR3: TGTGCCAGCAGCGTAGGTGAGACTTACTACAATGAGCAGTTCTTC. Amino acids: CASSVGETYYNEQFF.

The CDR3 region has the DNA TGTGCCAGCAGCCATAGGGAGGGTTGGTCCTACGAGCAGTACGTC. Its protein product is CASSHREGWSYEQYV. The chain joins TRBV5-6 to TRBJ2-7; TRBD2 agrees at 7 bases. V was clipped by 4 bases and J by 1 base; unmatched bases: 8. Germline values: CDR1 SGHDT, CDR2 YYEEEE. The CDR3 is 15 amino acids.

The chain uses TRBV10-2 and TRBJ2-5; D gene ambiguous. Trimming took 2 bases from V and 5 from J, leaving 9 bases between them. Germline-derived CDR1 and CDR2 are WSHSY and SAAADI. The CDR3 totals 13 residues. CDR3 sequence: CASSELGRETQYF. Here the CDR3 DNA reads TGCGCCAGCAGTGAGCTGGGTCGGGAGACCCAGTACTTC.

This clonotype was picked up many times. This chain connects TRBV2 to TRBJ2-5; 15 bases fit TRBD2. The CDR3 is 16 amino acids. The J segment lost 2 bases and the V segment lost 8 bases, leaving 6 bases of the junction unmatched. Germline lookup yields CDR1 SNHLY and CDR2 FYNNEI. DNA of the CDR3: TGTGCCAGCTGGACTAGCGGGGGGGCGTCTCAAGAGACCCAGTACTTC. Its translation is CASWTSGGASQETQYF.

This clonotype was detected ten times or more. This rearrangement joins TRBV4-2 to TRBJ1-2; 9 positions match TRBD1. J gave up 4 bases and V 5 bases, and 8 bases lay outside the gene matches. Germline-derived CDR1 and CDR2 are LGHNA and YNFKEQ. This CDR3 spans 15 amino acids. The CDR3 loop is CASSSAGQGTYGYTF. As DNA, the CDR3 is TGTGCCAGCAGCTCGGCGGGACAGGGAACCTATGGCTACACCTTC.

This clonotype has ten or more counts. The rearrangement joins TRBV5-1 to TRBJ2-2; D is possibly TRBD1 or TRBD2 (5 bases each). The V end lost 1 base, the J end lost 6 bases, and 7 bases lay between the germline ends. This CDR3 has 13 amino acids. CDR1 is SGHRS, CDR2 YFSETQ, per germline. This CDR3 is CASSLRGAGELFF. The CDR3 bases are TGCGCCAGCAGCTTGAGGGGAGCCGGGGAGCTGTTTTTT. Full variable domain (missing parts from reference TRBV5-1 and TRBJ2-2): KAGVTQTPRYLIKTRGQQVTLSCSPISGHRSVSWYQQTPGQGLQFLFEYFSETQRNKGNFPGRFSGRQFSNSRSEMNVSTLELGDSALYLCASSLRGAGELFFGEGSRLTVL.

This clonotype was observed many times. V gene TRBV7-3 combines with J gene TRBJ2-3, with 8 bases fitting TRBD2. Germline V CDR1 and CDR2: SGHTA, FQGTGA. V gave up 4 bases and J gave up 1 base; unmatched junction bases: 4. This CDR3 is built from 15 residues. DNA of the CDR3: TGTGCCAGCAGCTCCCAGCGGGGGCGCACAGATACGCAGTATTTT. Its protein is CASSSQRGRTDTQYF.

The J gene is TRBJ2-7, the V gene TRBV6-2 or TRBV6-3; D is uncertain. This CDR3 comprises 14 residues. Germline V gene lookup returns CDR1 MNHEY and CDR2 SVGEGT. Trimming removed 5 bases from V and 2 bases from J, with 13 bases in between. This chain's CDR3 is CASSPLNPTYEQYF. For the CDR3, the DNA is TGTGCCAGCAGTCCACTAAATCCTACCTACGAGCAGTACTTC.

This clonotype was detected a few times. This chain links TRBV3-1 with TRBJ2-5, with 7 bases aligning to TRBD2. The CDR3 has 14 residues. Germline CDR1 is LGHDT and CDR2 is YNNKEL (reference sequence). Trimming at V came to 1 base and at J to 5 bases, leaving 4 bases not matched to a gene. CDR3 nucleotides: TGTGCCAGCAGCCAAGTCCCACTAGCGGAGACCCAGTACTTC. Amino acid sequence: CASSQVPLAETQYF.

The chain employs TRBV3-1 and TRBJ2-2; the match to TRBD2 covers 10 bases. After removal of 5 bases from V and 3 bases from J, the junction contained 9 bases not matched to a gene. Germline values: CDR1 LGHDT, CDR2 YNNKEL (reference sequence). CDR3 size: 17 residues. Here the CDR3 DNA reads TGTGCCAGCAGCAACCCCACTAGCGGGGTGTACACCGGGGAGCTGTTTTTT. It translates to CASSNPTSGVYTGELFF.

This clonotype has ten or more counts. The CDR3 reads CASGLSGANVLTF. The CDR3 DNA is TGTGCTAGTGGCCTCTCTGGGGCCAACGTCCTGACTTTC. The J gene is TRBJ2-6, the V gene TRBV12-5; D not resolved. The CDR3 loop spans 13 amino acids. Trimming pared 6 bases from V and 0 bases from J, leaving 3 bases between. Germline V gene sequence: CDR1 LGHNT, CDR2 FRNRAP.

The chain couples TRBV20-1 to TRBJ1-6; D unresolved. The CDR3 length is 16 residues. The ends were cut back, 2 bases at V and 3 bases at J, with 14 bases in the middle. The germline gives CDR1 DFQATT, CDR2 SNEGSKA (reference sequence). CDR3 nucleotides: TGCAGTGCTAGATCTAACGGCGGGGTCTATAATTCACCCCTCCACTTT. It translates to CSARSNGGVYNSPLHF.

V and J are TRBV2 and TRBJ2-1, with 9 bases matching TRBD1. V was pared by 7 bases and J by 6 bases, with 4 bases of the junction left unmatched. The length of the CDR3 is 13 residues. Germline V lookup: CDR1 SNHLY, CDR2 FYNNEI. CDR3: CASMTGGGNEQFF. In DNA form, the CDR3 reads TGTGCCAGCATGACAGGGGGAGGCAATGAGCAGTTCTTC.

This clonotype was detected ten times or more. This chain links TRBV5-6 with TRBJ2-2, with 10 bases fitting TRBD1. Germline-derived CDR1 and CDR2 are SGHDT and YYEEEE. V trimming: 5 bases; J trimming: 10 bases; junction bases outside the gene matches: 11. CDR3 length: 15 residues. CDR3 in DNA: TGTGCCAGCAGAGACTCAGGACAGGGGGAGGCGGAGCTGTTTTTT. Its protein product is CASRDSGQGEAELFF.

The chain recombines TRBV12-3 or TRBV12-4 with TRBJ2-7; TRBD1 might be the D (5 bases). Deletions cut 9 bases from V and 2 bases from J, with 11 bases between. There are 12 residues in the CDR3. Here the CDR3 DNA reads TGTGCCAGTTTTTGGACACCCTACGAGCAGTACTTC. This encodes CASFWTPYEQYF.

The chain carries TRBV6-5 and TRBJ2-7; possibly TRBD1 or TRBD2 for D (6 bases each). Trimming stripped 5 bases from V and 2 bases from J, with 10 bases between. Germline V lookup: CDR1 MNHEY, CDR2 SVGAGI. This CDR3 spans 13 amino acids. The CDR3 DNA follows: TGTGCCAGCAGTAACCGGGGGCCCTACGAGCAGTACTTC. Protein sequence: CASSNRGPYEQYF.

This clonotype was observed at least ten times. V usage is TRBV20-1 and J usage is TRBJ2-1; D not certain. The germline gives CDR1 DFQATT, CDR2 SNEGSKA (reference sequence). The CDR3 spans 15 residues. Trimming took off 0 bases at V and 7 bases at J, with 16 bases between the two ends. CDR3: CSARDATNFGNEQFF. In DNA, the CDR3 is TGCAGTGCTAGAGATGCCACAAACTTCGGGAATGAGCAGTTCTTC.

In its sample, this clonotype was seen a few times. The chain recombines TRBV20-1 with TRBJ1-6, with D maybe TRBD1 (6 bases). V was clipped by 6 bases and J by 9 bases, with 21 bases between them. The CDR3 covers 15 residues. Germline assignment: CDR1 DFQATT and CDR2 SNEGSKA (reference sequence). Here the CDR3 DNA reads TGCAGTGCAACCAGGGGCGCCGGCCACTTTTCACCCCTCCACTTT. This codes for CSATRGAGHFSPLHF.

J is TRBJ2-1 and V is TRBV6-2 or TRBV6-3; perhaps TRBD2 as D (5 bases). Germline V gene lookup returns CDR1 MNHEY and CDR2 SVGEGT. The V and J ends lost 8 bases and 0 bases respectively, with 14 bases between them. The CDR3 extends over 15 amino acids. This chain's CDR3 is CASREAPGSYNEQFF. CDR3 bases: TGTGCCAGCCGGGAAGCGCCCGGCTCCTACAATGAGCAGTTCTTC.

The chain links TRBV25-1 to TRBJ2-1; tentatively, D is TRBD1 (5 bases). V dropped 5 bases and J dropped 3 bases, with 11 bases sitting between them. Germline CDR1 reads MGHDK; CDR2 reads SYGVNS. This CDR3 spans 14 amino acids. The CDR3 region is CASSSVRDYNEQFF. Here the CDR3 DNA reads TGTGCCAGCAGTTCCGTCAGGGACTACAATGAGCAGTTCTTC.

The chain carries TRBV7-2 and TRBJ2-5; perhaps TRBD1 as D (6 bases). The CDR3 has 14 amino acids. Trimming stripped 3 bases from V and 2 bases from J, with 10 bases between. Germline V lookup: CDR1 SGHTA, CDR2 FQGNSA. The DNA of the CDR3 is TGTGCCAGCAGCTTTGGTGACAGGCAAGAGACCCAGTACTTC. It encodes CASSFGDRQETQYF. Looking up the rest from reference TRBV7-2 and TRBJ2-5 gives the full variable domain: GAGVSQSPSNKVTEKGKDVELRCDPISGHTALYWYRQSLGQGLEFLIYFQGNSAPDKSGLPSDRFSAERTGGSVSTLTIQRTQQEDSAVYLCASSFGDRQETQYFGPGTRLLVL.

The CDR3 coding sequence is TGCGCCAGCAGCCAAGATGACGGAGCAGGACGAGCCAAAAACATTCAGTACTTC. Translating gives CASSQDDGAGRAKNIQYF. J is TRBJ2-4 and V is TRBV4-3; no reliable D call. Germline values: CDR1 LGHNA, CDR2 YSLEER. This CDR3 has 18 amino acids. The ends were cut back, 0 bases at V and 0 bases at J, with 15 bases in the middle.

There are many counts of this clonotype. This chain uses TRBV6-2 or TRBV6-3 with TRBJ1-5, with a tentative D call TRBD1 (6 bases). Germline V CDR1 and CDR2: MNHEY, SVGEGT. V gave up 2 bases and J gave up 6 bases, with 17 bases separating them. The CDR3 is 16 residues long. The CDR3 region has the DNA TGTGCCAGCAGTTACCTCGGGCCGCGAGGGGGTCAGCCCCAGCATTTT. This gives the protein CASSYLGPRGGQPQHF.